This T cell receptor beta chain stems from a study of T cell changes during pregnancy in multiple sclerosis. This CDR3 spans 14 amino acids. V was pared by 2 bases and J by 4 bases, with 2 bases of the junction left unmatched. Germline values: CDR1 SGHDT, CDR2 YYEEEE. Clones were sequenced by immunoSEQ multiplex PCR, and TCRdb holds only the in-frame ones, with some missing. Of around 69,000 clones in the sample, roughly 91% are singletons; the top ten hold roughly 1.5%. The specimen comprised peripheral blood, sampled in the third trimester of pregnancy. This rearrangement joins TRBV5-6 to TRBJ2-2; 7 positions match TRBD1. This sequence originates from a female donor with multiple sclerosis, enrolled in a pregnancy study. The CDR3 DNA follows: TGTGCCAGCAGCTTAGGGGGCATCACCGGGGAGCTGTTTTTT. Translated: CASSLGGITGELFF.